Listed here are 6 T cell receptor beta chains from one sample, sequenced in a study of CXCR3-negative and CXCR3-positive naive CD8 T cells. The study's findings and limits: CXCR3-positive naive cells carried more hydrophobic TRB CDR3s than CXCR3-negative ones.

UMI-labeled 5' RACE yielded the TRB cDNA libraries. TCRdb re-called the 5' RACE reads; one entry per CDR3 protein, DNA not given. The sample holds some 99,000 distinct CDR3 sequences. These receptors are not linked to any known antigen. The specimen sequenced was naive CXCR3+ CD8+ T cells from blood. The subset is: CD45RO-CCR7+CD27+CD95- naive CD8+ T cells expressing CXCR3 (TNR3+). Receptor source: a human donor in good health. Some clones in this sample may be carry-over from other donors' samples.

V gene TRBV19 combines with J gene TRBJ2-7; TCRdb reports TRBD2, a call that lacks DNA to check it against. Germline CDR1 and CDR2: LNHDA and SQIVND (reference sequence). This CDR3 is 13 amino acids long. The CDR3 region is CASSIGLNYEQYF.

CDR3 amino acids: CASSSGGVYSPLHF. The chain links TRBV27 to TRBJ1-6. The CDR3 length is 14 residues. Germline values: CDR1 MNHEY, CDR2 SMNVEV (reference sequence).

V gene TRBV11-2 combines with J gene TRBJ1-2; TCRdb outputs TRBD1, but without DNA this stays unchecked. Germline V gene sequence: CDR1 SGHAT, CDR2 FQNNGV. The length of the CDR3 is 15 residues. CDR3: CASSLVGQDLSGYTF.

The chain has TRBV28 and TRBJ2-7; TCRdb outputs TRBD1, but without DNA this stays unchecked. CDR3 length: 15 residues. CDR1 is MDHEN, CDR2 SYDVKM, per germline. The CDR3 region is CASTLIQGDAYEQYF.

This chain links TRBV2 with TRBJ2-4; TCRdb lists TRBD2, though no DNA is available to test this call. The length of the CDR3 is 15 residues. The germline V gene has CDR1 SNHLY and CDR2 FYNNEI. This CDR3 is CASSGEAWTKNIQYF.

This chain uses TRBV12-3 or TRBV12-4 with TRBJ1-1; TCRdb's D gene call, TRBD1, goes unchecked for lack of DNA. The CDR3 runs to 13 residues. This chain's CDR3 is CASRPGTGTYLEF.